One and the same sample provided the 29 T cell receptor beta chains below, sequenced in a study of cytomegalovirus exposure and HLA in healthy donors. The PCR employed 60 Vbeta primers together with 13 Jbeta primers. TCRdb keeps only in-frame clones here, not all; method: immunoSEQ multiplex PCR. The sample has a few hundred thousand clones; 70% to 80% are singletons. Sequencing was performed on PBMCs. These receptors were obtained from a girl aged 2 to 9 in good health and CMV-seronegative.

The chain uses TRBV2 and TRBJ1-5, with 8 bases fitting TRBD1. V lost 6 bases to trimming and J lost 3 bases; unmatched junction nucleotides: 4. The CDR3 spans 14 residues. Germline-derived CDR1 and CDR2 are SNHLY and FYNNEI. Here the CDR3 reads CASSDRGANQPQHF. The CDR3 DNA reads TGTGCCAGCAGCGACAGGGGCGCCAATCAGCCCCAGCATTTT.

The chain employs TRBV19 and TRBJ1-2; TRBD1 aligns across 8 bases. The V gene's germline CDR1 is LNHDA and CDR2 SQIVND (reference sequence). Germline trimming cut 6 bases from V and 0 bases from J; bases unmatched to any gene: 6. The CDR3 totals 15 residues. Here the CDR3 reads CASSRYRGANYGYTF. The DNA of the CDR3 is TGTGCCAGTAGCCGGTACAGGGGGGCTAACTATGGCTACACCTTC.

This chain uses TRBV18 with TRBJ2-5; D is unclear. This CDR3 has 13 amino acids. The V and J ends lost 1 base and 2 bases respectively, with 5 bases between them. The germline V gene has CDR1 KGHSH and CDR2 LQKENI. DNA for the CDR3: TGTGCCAGCTCACCACATCATCAAGAGACCCAGTACTTC. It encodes CASSPHHQETQYF.

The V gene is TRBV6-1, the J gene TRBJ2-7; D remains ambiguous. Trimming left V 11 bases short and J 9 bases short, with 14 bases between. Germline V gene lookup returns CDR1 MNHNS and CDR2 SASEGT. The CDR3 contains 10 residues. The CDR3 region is CAVNLRGQYF. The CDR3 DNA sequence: TGTGCCGTCAACCTACGAGGGCAGTACTTC.

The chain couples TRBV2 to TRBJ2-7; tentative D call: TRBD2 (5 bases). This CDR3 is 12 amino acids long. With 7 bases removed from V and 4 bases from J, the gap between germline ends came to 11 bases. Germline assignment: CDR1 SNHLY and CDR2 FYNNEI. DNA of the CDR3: TGTGCCAGCACCCCGAGGGCTTACGAGCAGTACTTC. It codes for CASTPRAYEQYF.

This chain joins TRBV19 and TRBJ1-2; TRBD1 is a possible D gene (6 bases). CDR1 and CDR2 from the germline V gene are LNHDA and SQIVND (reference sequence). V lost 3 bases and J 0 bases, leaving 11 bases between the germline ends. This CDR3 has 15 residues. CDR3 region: CASSIPWTANYGYTF. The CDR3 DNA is TGTGCCAGTAGTATCCCCTGGACAGCTAACTATGGCTACACCTTC.

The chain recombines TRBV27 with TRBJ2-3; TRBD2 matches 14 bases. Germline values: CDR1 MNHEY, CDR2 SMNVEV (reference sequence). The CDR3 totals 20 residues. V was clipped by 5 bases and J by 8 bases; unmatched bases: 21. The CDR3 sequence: CASSILPGTSGSPLSVTQYF. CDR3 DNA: TGTGCCAGCAGTATCCTCCCCGGGACTAGCGGGAGTCCCCTCTCCGTTACGCAGTATTTT.

The CDR3 reads CATSRDGRVTEAFF. The CDR3, as DNA: TGTGCCACCAGCAGAGATGGCAGGGTAACTGAAGCTTTCTTT. V and J are TRBV15 and TRBJ1-1; D is perhaps TRBD1 (5 bases). Trimming left V 0 bases short and J 5 bases short, with 10 bases between. Germline V lookup: CDR1 LNHNV, CDR2 YYDKDF (reference sequence). The CDR3 is 14 residues long. Drawing the rest from reference TRBV15 and TRBJ1-1, the complete variable domain is DAMVIQNPRYQVTQFGKPVTLSCSQTLNHNVMYWYQQKSSQAPKLLFHYYDKDFNNEADTPDNFQSRRPNTSFCFLDIRSPGLGDTAMYLCATSRDGRVTEAFFGQGTRLTVV.

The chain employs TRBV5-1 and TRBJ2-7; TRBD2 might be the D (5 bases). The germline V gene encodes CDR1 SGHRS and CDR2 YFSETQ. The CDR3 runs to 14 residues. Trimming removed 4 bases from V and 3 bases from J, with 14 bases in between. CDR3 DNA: TGCGCCAGCAGCCCCAGCGGATCCCTCTACGAGCAGTACTTC. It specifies CASSPSGSLYEQYF.

The CDR3 spells CASEEGGQPQHF. DNA of the CDR3: TGTGCCAGCGAGGAAGGCGGGCAGCCCCAGCATTTT. The rearrangement joins TRBV19 to TRBJ1-5; D unclear. Germline lookup yields CDR1 LNHDA and CDR2 SQIVND (reference sequence). V was cut by 9 bases and J by 7 bases, with 13 bases left in between. The CDR3 totals 12 residues.

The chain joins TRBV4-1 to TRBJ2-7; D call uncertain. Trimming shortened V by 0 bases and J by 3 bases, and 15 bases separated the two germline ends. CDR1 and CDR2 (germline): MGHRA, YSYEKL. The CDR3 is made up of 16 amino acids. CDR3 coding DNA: TGCGCCAGCAGCCAAGAGAATGAGGTGAGAGTCTACGAGCAGTACTTC. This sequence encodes CASSQENEVRVYEQYF.

CDR3 sequence reads: CASKAGGSGEQYF. The CDR3 coding sequence is TGTGCCAGCAAAGCGGGGGGCTCGGGCGAGCAGTACTTC. J is TRBJ2-7 and V is TRBV2; TRBD2 aligns across 9 bases. J gave up 6 bases and V 7 bases, and 7 bases lay outside the gene matches. The CDR3 extends over 13 amino acids. The germline V gene encodes CDR1 SNHLY and CDR2 FYNNEI.

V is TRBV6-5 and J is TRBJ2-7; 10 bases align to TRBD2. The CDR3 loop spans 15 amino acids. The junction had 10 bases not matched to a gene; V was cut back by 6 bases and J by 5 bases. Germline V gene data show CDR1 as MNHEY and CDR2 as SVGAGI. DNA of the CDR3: TGTGCCAGCAGACAGACACCTAGCGGGGGCGACGAGCAGTACTTC. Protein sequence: CASRQTPSGGDEQYF.

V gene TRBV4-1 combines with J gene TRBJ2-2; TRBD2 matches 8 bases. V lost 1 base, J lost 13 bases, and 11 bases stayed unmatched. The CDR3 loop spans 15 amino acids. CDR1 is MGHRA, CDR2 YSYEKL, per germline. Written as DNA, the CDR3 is TGCGCCAGCAGCCAAGCTCTACCCCCCGGGAGGGTGCTGTTTTTT. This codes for CASSQALPPGRVLFF.

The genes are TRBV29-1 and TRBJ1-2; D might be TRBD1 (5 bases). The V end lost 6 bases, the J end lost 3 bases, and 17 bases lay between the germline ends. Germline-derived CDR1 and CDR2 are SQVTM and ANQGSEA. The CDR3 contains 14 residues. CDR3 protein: CSVMEGQRDYGYTF. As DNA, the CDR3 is TGCAGCGTCATGGAGGGGCAGAGGGACTATGGCTACACCTTC.

DNA for the CDR3: TGTGCCAGCAGCCAAGATTTTAGCGGGCTATCCTACGAGCAGTACTTC. It yields the protein CASSQDFSGLSYEQYF. The rearrangement links TRBV4-2 to TRBJ2-7, with 7 bases that match TRBD2. Germline V gene sequence: CDR1 LGHNA, CDR2 YNFKEQ. CDR3 length equals 16 residues. V lost 0 bases and J lost 1; bases outside the gene matches: 6.

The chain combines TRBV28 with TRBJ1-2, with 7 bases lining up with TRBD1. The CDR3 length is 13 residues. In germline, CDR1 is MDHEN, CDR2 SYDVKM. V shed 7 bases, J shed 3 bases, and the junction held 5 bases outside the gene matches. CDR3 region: CASTQGTDYGYTF. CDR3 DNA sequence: TGTGCCAGCACCCAAGGGACAGACTATGGCTACACCTTC.

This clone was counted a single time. CDR3 nucleotides: TGTGCCAGCAGCGCGCCGGGAGCCTACAATGAGCAGTTCTTC. This gives the protein CASSAPGAYNEQFF. This chain links TRBV7-8 with TRBJ2-1, with a possible D match to TRBD2 (6 bases). Germline V CDR1 and CDR2: SGHVS, FQNEAQ. The CDR3 runs 14 residues. V was clipped by 5 bases and J by 2 bases, with 10 bases between them.

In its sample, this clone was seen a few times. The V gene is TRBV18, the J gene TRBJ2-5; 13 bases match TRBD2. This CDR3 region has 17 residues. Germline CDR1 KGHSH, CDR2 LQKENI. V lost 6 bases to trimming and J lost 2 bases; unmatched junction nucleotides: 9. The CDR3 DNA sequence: TGTGCCAGCTCCCACAAGGGACTAGCGGGGTTACAAGAGACCCAGTACTTC. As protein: CASSHKGLAGLQETQYF.

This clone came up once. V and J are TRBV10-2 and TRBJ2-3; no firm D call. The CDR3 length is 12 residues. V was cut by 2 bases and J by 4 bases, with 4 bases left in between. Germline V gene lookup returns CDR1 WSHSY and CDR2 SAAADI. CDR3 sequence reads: CASSEPADTQYF. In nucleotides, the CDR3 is TGCGCCAGCAGTGAGCCGGCAGATACGCAGTATTTT.

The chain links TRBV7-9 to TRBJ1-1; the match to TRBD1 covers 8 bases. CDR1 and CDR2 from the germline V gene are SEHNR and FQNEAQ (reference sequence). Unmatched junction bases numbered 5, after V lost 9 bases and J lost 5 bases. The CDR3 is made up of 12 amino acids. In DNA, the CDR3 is TGTGCCAGTGGACAGGGACCGACTGAAGCTTTCTTT. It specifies CASGQGPTEAFF.

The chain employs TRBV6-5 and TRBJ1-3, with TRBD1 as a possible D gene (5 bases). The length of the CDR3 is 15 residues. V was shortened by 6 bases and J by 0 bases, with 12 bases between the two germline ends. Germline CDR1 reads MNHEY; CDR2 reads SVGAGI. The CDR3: CASSPYDSSGNTIYF. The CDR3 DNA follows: TGTGCCAGCAGCCCTTATGACAGCTCTGGAAACACCATATATTTT.

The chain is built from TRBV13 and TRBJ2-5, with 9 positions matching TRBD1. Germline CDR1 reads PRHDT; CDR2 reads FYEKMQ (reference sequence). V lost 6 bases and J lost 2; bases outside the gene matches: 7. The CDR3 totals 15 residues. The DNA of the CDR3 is TGTGCCAGCAGTCGCACGGGACAGGGTCAAGAGACCCAGTACTTC. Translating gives CASSRTGQGQETQYF.

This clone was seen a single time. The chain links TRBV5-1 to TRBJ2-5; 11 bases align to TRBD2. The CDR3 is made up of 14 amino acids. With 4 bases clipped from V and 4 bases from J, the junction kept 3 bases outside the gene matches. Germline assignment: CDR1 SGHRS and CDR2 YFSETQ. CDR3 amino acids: CASSPGTSGETQYF. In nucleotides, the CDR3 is TGCGCCAGCAGCCCCGGGACTAGCGGAGAGACCCAGTACTTC.

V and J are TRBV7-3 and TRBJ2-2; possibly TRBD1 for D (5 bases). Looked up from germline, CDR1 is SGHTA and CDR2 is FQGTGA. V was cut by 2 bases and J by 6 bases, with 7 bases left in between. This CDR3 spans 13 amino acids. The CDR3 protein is CASSLWGPGELFF. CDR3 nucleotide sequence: TGTGCCAGCAGCTTATGGGGCCCCGGGGAGCTGTTTTTT.

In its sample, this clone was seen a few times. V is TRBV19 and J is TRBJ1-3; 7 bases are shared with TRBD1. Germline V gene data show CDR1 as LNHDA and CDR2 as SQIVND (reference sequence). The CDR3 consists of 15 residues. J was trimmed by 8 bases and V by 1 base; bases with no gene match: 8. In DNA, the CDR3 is TGTGCCAGTAGTATAGGAACAGGGGCTGTGGACACCATATATTTT. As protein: CASSIGTGAVDTIYF. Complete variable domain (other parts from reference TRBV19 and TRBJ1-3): DGGITQSPKYLFRKEGQNVTLSCEQNLNHDAMYWYRQDPGQGLRLIYYSQIVNDFQKGDIAEGYSVSREKKESFPLTVTSAQKNPTAFYLCASSIGTGAVDTIYFGEGSWLTVV.

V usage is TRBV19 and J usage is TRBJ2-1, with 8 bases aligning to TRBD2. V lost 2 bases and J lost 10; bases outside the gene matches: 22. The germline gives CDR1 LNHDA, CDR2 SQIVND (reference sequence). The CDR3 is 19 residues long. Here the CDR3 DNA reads TGTGCCAGTAGTATAAGGGGCCTCGAGGCTAGCGGGCCCAAGGGGGAGCAGTTCTTC. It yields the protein CASSIRGLEASGPKGEQFF.

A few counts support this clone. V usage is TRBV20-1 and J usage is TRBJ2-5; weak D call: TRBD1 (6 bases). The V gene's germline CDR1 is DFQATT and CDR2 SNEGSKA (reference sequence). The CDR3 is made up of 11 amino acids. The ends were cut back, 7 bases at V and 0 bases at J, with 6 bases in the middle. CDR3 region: CSGTDQETQYF. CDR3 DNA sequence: TGCAGTGGGACAGACCAAGAGACCCAGTACTTC.

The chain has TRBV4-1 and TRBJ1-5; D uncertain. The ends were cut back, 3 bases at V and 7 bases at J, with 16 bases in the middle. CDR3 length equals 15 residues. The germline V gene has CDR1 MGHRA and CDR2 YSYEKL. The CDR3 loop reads CASSHPEGGRQPQHF. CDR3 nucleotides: TGCGCCAGCAGCCACCCAGAGGGAGGGAGACAGCCCCAGCATTTT.